This T cell receptor beta chain was sequenced during a study of blood T cell repertoires in COVID-19. Study in general: The United States, Italy and Spain were the sources of the acute and convalescent COVID-19 samples. The analysed material was cDNA or gDNA that came from T cells, B-cell-depleted T cells, or PBMCs.

In the case of this clone: This sample includes further DNA sequences coding for the same CDR3.

V lost 4 bases, J lost 4 bases, and 3 bases stayed unmatched. This CDR3 has 13 amino acids. CDR1 SQVTM and CDR2 ANQGSEA come from the germline V gene. In the study's own analysis: Amplification from reference gene primers served as the basis for estimated nucleated cell counts. Data came from immunoSEQ multiplex PCR; TCRdb stores just in-frame clones and leaves some out. That table is the source of V, J and clone size, and D and trimming were worked out from the DNA. The sample has around 210,000 clones; less than 90% are singletons. The specimen was peripheral blood. This sequence originates from a woman in her 70s with acute or convalescent COVID-19. This chain links TRBV29-1 with TRBJ2-7; 11 nucleotides line up with TRBD2. Written as DNA, the CDR3 is TGCAGCGTTGGGGGACTAGCGGATTACGAGCAGTACTTC. Protein: CSVGGLADYEQYF.